This T cell receptor beta chain was profiled in a study of blood T cell repertoires in COVID-19. The method was immunoSEQ multiplex PCR; TCRdb's version includes in-frame clones alone and lacks a portion of them. Found here are some 76,000 clones, roughly 82% of them singletons; the top ten hold approximately 10%. Germline V gene data show CDR1 as SGHVS and CDR2 as FQNEAQ. This CDR3 contains 14 residues. V gave up 5 bases and J gave up 3 bases; unmatched junction bases: 3. Sample: peripheral blood. This TCR came from a man between 45 and 60 years old with acute or convalescent COVID-19. V gene TRBV7-8 combines with J gene TRBJ1-3; 8 bases agree with TRBD1. The CDR3 bases are TGTGCCAGCAGCCCGGACAGGGTTGGAAACACCATATATTTT. This translates into CASSPDRVGNTIYF.